This T cell receptor beta chain came from a study of T cell responses to AZD1222 COVID-19 vaccine (dated by TCRdb to the early 2020s). General notes on the study: AZD1222 recipients given second doses at about 4 weeks or at about 12 weeks were pooled, since spike-specific TCR depth and breadth were not found to differ between the two schedules. TCR sequencing was performed for 233 trial participants, of whom around 200 were given two doses of AZD1222 and approximately 25 were given two doses of MenACWY control vaccine. Trial participants were enrolled by age into subgroups of 18-55, 56-69 and 70-plus years, and roughly 150, 30 and 60 TCR-sequenced participants, respectively, were included in these subgroups. General study outcomes and caveats: No day 14 peak-response samples were available, so repertoires were characterized only after the peak T cell response. Most participants were white British and females outnumbered males, and the authors suggested that clonal diversity may have been underestimated. Only a handful of AZD1222 recipients were SARS-CoV-2 seropositive at baseline, limiting conclusions about previously exposed vaccinees. Nearly half of unique spike-specific TCRs reportedly recognized epitopes outside regions mutated in the B.1.351 and B.1.1.7 variants. In the small 56-69-year group, the increase in depth fell short of significance, most likely because of low power. After two AZD1222 doses, spike-specific TCR breadth and depth were significantly higher than at day 0 and than in MenACWY recipients. CD4 TCRs associated with the vaccine covered the entire spike protein, and the dominant responses were in regions 160-218 and 743-854.

Note on this clone: Its antigen is unknown. Base qualities are not provided; no much larger clone lies one nucleotide away.

The CDR3 spans 14 residues, from the cysteine through the phenylalanine. The sequence is cut down to CDR3 DNA, 42 bases in frame from base 1. The germline V gene (reference sequence) sets CDR1 to LNHDA and CDR2 to SQIVND. V lost 6 bases and J lost 0 bases; the stretch between them is 11 bases long. The CDR3 regions of human TCRbeta chains were subjected to immunosequencing. Per the original workflow: TCRs in the repertoires were matched against a reference library of SARS-CoV-2-specific TCRs that had been generated with the MIRA antigen-specificity platform. Breadth meant the fraction of unique TCRs that were SARS-CoV-2-associated, whereas depth meant the fraction of total T cells that were SARS-CoV-2-associated. Using the MIRA data, every spike-specific TCR was mapped to the spike region that the TCR reacted to and assigned to either a CD4 or a CD8 class. Log10-transformed breadth and depth values were compared by one-way ANOVA with Sidak's multiple comparisons tests. Held by TCRdb, this immuneACCESS table contains in-frame sequences only and omits some clones. Under half of the omission traces to an unresolved V gene where checked; the cause of the rest is unknown. D and trimming come from the DNA, and the V and J calls and clone size come from that table. The sample profile shows about 170,000 clones; about nine tenths of them were found once. Around 3% of the sample belongs to the ten largest clones.

This specimen's time point label, interpreted: baseline before first vaccination. The vaccinee samples were drawn from two UK trials, COV001 and COV002, one of which was a single-blind randomized controlled phase 2/3 trial testing AZD1222 (ChAdOx1 nCoV-19) in healthy adults. Trial participant PBMC samples were collected at day 0 and day 28 after the second dose for TCRbeta chain sequencing. This sample comprised peripheral blood, obtained on day 0 of AZD1222 vaccination. The rearranged chain carries TRBV19 and TRBJ1-2; TRBD1 is a weak D gene call, 6 bases matching. This clonotype was sampled from an adult in good health. The CDR3 has the sequence CASRETGSNYGYTF. Read as DNA, the sequence is TGTGCCAGTAGAGAGACAGGATCTAACTATGGCTACACCTTC.